Sequencing of this TCR beta chain was carried out in a study of shared clonotypes between healthy human individuals. Only one count was recorded for this clone. Its antigen is undetermined. Produced via immunoSEQ multiplex PCR; TCRdb's table is partial and in-frame only. Counted here are some 2 million clones, less than 95% occurring once; the ten biggest clones make up roughly 1%. In the naive CD8 group, cells lacked CD45RO and were positively selected for CCR7, so terminally differentiated effector memory CD45RA+ cells were left out. Study results and caveats: Richness estimates generally favored naive over memory subsets. Non-shared clonotypes were found to have lower generation probabilities than the clonotypes that were shared by all four of the sorted-subset donors.

Germline V gene lookup returns CDR1 MGHDK and CDR2 SYGVNS. CDR3 length: 15 residues. The junction had 3 bases not matched to a gene; V was cut back by 4 bases and J by 1 base. The sequenced sample consisted of naive CD8+ T cells sorted from blood. The clonotype comes from a young man in good health. The V call is TRBV25-1, the J call TRBJ2-5; the match to TRBD1 covers 10 bases. CDR3 in DNA: TGTGCCAGCAGTGTCCGGGACAGGGGCCAAGAGACCCAGTACTTC. The encoded protein is CASSVRDRGQETQYF. Full variable domain (remainder filled in from reference TRBV25-1 and TRBJ2-5): EADIYQTPRYLVIGTGKKITLECSQTMGHDKMYWYQQDPGMELHLIHYSYGVNSTEKGDLSSESTVSRIRTEHFPLTLESARPSHTSQYLCASSVRDRGQETQYFGPGTRLLVL.